These 23 T cell receptor beta chains came from one sample sequenced in a study of OX40 agonist ivuxolimab in advanced cancers. The protocol was immunoSEQ multiplex PCR, while the TCRdb copy is restricted to in-frame clones and leaves out a portion. The top ten clones hold 0.5% to 0.7% of a sample with over 100,000 clones, approximately 90% of them seen once. Here the sequenced sample was CD4+ or CD8+ T cells sorted from blood, taken in a trial of the OX40 agonist ivuxolimab. Every receptor here comes from an adult with an advanced solid tumor such as melanoma, head and neck, liver or kidney cancer.

V gene TRBV18 combines with J gene TRBJ1-2; tentative D call: TRBD1 (5 bases). CDR3 length: 15 amino acids. V shed 2 bases and J shed 7 bases, with 17 bases lying between them. Germline CDR1 reads KGHSH; CDR2 reads LQKENI. The CDR3 protein is CASSPMEGFLGGYTF. The CDR3 DNA follows: TGTGCCAGCTCACCAATGGAGGGGTTTTTAGGTGGCTACACCTTC.

The chain carries TRBV19 and TRBJ1-5; 8 bases are shared with TRBD1. Germline trimming cut 8 bases from V and 2 bases from J; bases unmatched to any gene: 5. This CDR3 spans 14 amino acids. CDR1 and CDR2 from the germline V gene are LNHDA and SQIVND (reference sequence). The DNA of the CDR3 is TGTGCCAGTGAACCGGGACAGGGCAATCAGCCCCAGCATTTT. It yields the protein CASEPGQGNQPQHF.

The V call is TRBV5-1, the J call TRBJ2-7, with 7 bases aligning to TRBD1. The J segment lost 3 bases and the V segment lost 3 bases, leaving 9 bases of the junction unmatched. This CDR3 is built from 15 residues. Germline V lookup: CDR1 SGHRS, CDR2 YFSETQ. The CDR3 region is CASSSGQDLVYEQYF. CDR3 nucleotide sequence: TGCGCCAGCAGCTCAGGACAGGACCTTGTCTACGAGCAGTACTTC.

This clone was counted once. The rearrangement joins TRBV29-1 to TRBJ2-7, with D tentatively TRBD1 (5 bases). The CDR3 has 15 amino acids. V gave up 4 bases and J gave up 2 bases, with 18 bases separating them. Germline-derived CDR1 and CDR2 are SQVTM and ANQGSEA. The CDR3 DNA follows: TGCAGCGTTGCGTTATCTTTGGGGCAGACCTACGAGCAGTACTTC. Its protein is CSVALSLGQTYEQYF.

This chain connects TRBV28 to TRBJ1-5, with D hard to call. Germline V gene lookup returns CDR1 MDHEN and CDR2 SYDVKM. The CDR3 spans 13 residues. Between the trimmed V and J ends, which lost 5 bases and 6 bases, there was a span of 11 bases. CDR3 loop: CASSLRLGQPQHF. CDR3 nucleotide sequence: TGTGCCAGCAGTCTGAGGCTGGGTCAGCCCCAGCATTTT.

V and J are TRBV9 and TRBJ2-2, with TRBD2 matching over 7 bases. CDR3 length equals 15 residues. J gave up 4 bases and V 3 bases, and 6 bases lay outside the gene matches. The germline CDR1 and CDR2 sequences are SGDLS and YYNGEE. Here the CDR3 DNA reads TGTGCCAGCAGCGACCGGGACTACCCCACCGGGGAGCTGTTTTTT. It codes for CASSDRDYPTGELFF.

The CDR3: CAISPGAQEEKLFF. CDR3 nucleotide sequence: TGTGCCATCAGTCCAGGGGCGCAGGAAGAAAAACTGTTTTTT. This sequence joins TRBV10-3 and TRBJ1-4; maybe TRBD1 (6 bases). Deletions cut 5 bases from V and 8 bases from J, with 15 bases between. The CDR3 spans 14 residues. Germline values: CDR1 ENHRY, CDR2 SYGVKD.

This clone was counted once. The J gene is TRBJ2-1, the V gene TRBV7-3; a possible D gene is TRBD2 (6 bases). This CDR3 comprises 15 residues. The V gene's germline CDR1 is SGHTA and CDR2 FQGTGA. With 5 bases removed from V and 7 bases from J, the gap between germline ends came to 18 bases. Written as DNA, the CDR3 is TGTGCCAGCAGCCAGATCGTCGGAGGGTTGAATGAGCAGTTCTTC. Translation: CASSQIVGGLNEQFF.

V usage is TRBV6-5 and J usage is TRBJ2-7; 8 bases map to TRBD2. The trim removed 4 bases at V and 6 bases at J, leaving 5 bases unmatched. Looked up from germline, CDR1 is MNHEY and CDR2 is SVGAGI. The CDR3 runs 13 residues. CDR3 region: CASSSGGPFEQYF. DNA of the CDR3: TGTGCCAGCAGTTCGGGGGGGCCCTTCGAGCAGTACTTC.

The gene calls are TRBV5-4 and TRBJ2-7; 9 bases map to TRBD2. The CDR3 totals 17 residues. Losses at the gene ends were 3 bases for V and 6 bases for J; bases not matched to a gene: 16. Per the germline V gene, CDR1 is SGHNT and CDR2 is YYREEE (reference sequence). DNA for the CDR3: TGTGCCAGCAGCTGGGGGGACCCTCTAGCGGGGATCTGCGAGCAGTACTTC. It encodes CASSWGDPLAGICEQYF.

This clone was observed a handful of times. The rearrangement joins TRBV2 to TRBJ2-5, with D possibly being TRBD1 (6 bases). The V end lost 6 bases, the J end lost 5 bases, and 16 bases lay between the germline ends. The germline CDR1 and CDR2 sequences are SNHLY and FYNNEI. This CDR3 is 14 amino acids long. Written as DNA, the CDR3 is TGTGCCAGCAGGCCCTTCAGGGGCCGTGAGACCCAGTACTTC. It encodes CASRPFRGRETQYF.

The rearrangement uses TRBV6-1 and TRBJ1-4; D remains unclear. Germline V gene data show CDR1 as MNHNS and CDR2 as SASEGT. Between the trimmed V and J ends, which lost 6 bases and 4 bases, there was a span of 6 bases. The CDR3 has 12 amino acids. The CDR3 loop reads CASRRFNEKLFF. The DNA of the CDR3 is TGTGCCAGCAGGAGGTTTAATGAAAAACTGTTTTTT.

This chain links TRBV7-2 with TRBJ2-4, with 8 bases aligning to TRBD2. Trimming cost V 3 bases and J 0 bases; bases outside gene matches: 4. CDR1 is SGHTA, CDR2 FQGNSA, per germline. This CDR3 region has 16 residues. CDR3 protein: CASSFGGALAKNIQYF. DNA of the CDR3: TGTGCCAGCAGCTTCGGGGGGGCCCTAGCCAAAAACATTCAGTACTTC.

V gene TRBV30 combines with J gene TRBJ1-5; 9 bases line up with TRBD1. CDR3 length equals 14 residues. Germline V gives CDR1 GTSNPN, CDR2 SVGIG (reference sequence). The V gene end was trimmed by 6 bases and the J gene end by 3 bases; junction bases not matched to a gene: 6. The CDR3 DNA sequence: TGTGCCTGTGGACAGGGGACGGTCAATCAGCCCCAGCATTTT. It encodes CACGQGTVNQPQHF.

V and J are TRBV6-1 and TRBJ1-5; D is ambiguous. Germline V gene sequence: CDR1 MNHNS, CDR2 SASEGT. CDR3 length: 16 residues. V was trimmed by 4 bases and J by 6 bases, leaving 19 bases between them. The CDR3 DNA follows: TGTGCCAGCAGTGGGATGGAGGGCTCAGGACGTCAGCCCCAGCATTTT. This codes for CASSGMEGSGRQPQHF.

The chain recombines TRBV6-1 with TRBJ2-7; a weak D match, TRBD1 (6 bases). V dropped 5 bases and J dropped 4 bases, with 12 bases sitting between them. The CDR3 has 13 amino acids. The germline gives CDR1 MNHNS, CDR2 SASEGT. The CDR3 is CASSPRTDYEQYF. The DNA for the CDR3 is TGTGCCAGCAGTCCTAGGACAGATTACGAGCAGTACTTC.

The rearrangement links TRBV6-5 to TRBJ2-3, with D uncertain. The CDR3 totals 12 residues. The V end was cut by 8 bases, the J end by 7 bases, with 13 bases between. Looked up from germline, CDR1 is MNHEY and CDR2 is SVGAGI. The CDR3 sequence: CASGPVINTQYF. As DNA, the CDR3 is TGTGCCAGCGGCCCCGTGATAAATACGCAGTATTTT.

A few counts support this clone. The chain uses TRBV25-1 and TRBJ2-7; D ambiguous. V was trimmed by 2 bases and J by 5 bases, leaving 7 bases between them. Germline lookup yields CDR1 MGHDK and CDR2 SYGVNS. The CDR3 runs 12 residues. CDR3 nucleotides: TGTGCCAGCAGTGAACACAGAAACGAGCAGTACTTC. The encoded protein is CASSEHRNEQYF.

J is TRBJ2-6 and V is TRBV9; D is unclear. The CDR3 has 14 amino acids. CDR1 is SGDLS, CDR2 YYNGEE, per germline. The V end was cut by 2 bases, the J end by 0 bases, with 3 bases between. The DNA for the CDR3 is TGTGCCAGCAGCGTTCTCTCTGGGGCCAACGTCCTGACTTTC. Protein: CASSVLSGANVLTF.

The chain joins TRBV5-6 to TRBJ2-3; D is unclear. Looked up from germline, CDR1 is SGHDT and CDR2 is YYEEEE. Trimming shortened V by 4 bases and J by 4 bases, and 4 bases separated the two germline ends. This CDR3 comprises 11 residues. DNA of the CDR3: TGTGCCAGCAGCCTGTCAGATACGCAGTATTTT. Encoded protein: CASSLSDTQYF.

The chain joins TRBV27 to TRBJ2-3; D is perhaps TRBD2 (5 bases). This CDR3 region has 11 residues. Trimming left V 8 bases short and J 5 bases short, with 8 bases between. Germline values: CDR1 MNHEY, CDR2 SMNVEV (reference sequence). CDR3 coding DNA: TGTGCCAGCGTTGGGAGAGATACGCAGTATTTT. This translates into CASVGRDTQYF.

The chain couples TRBV10-2 to TRBJ1-4; D uncertain. V dropped 0 bases and J dropped 10 bases, with 12 bases sitting between them. The CDR3 is 14 amino acids. Germline values: CDR1 WSHSY, CDR2 SAAADI. The CDR3 nucleotides are TGCGCCAGCAGTGAGTCCGGTGGGCAGATAAAACTGTTTTTT. Translating gives CASSESGGQIKLFF.

The CDR3 bases are TGTGCCAGCAGCGGACGGGACAGTTGTAGGACTGAAGCTTTCTTT. Protein: CASSGRDSCRTEAFF. This chain links TRBV21-1 with TRBJ1-1; the table's D call, TRBD1, was not checked against the DNA. TRBV21-1 is a recognized pseudogene. There are 15 residues in the CDR3.